The 30 T cell receptor beta chains listed next were all sequenced from one sample in a study of long-term antiretroviral therapy in people with HIV. It was version v3.0 of the immunoSEQ assay that was run at survey level. TCRdb's copy holds only in-frame clones and misses some; the assay was immunoSEQ multiplex PCR. This table holds about 25,000 clones, over 65% found once. The sequencing used unsorted PBMCs, collected 4.4 years after starting antiretroviral therapy. Receptors were obtained from a man aged 30-40 years with HIV.

The chain carries TRBV10-3 and TRBJ2-1; D is undetermined. The germline V gene encodes CDR1 ENHRY and CDR2 SYGVKD. This CDR3 is built from 13 residues. V gave up 0 bases and J gave up 7 bases, with 7 bases separating them. The CDR3 DNA reads as TGTGCCATCAGTGAGTCGAGGTCAAATGAGCAGTTCTTC. Amino acids: CAISESRSNEQFF.

The chain has TRBV29-1 and TRBJ1-4; D might be TRBD1 (5 bases). The CDR3 runs to 14 residues. The germline V and J ends were trimmed by 4 bases and 0 bases, with 9 bases remaining between them. Germline-derived CDR1 and CDR2 are SQVTM and ANQGSEA. The CDR3 here is CSVGGAATNEKLFF. CDR3 sequence (DNA): TGCAGCGTTGGAGGGGCCGCAACTAATGAAAAACTGTTTTTT.

The V and J genes are TRBV27 and TRBJ1-5, with 8 bases fitting TRBD1. With V trimmed by 6 bases and J by 3 bases, 4 bases remained unmatched. Germline V CDR1 and CDR2: MNHEY, SMNVEV (reference sequence). The CDR3 is made up of 14 amino acids. CDR3 sequence (DNA): TGTGCCAGCAGGGGGACAGGCCCCAATCAGCCCCAGCATTTT. This codes for CASRGTGPNQPQHF.

V and J are TRBV11-2 and TRBJ1-1; 7 nucleotides line up with TRBD1. The V gene end was trimmed by 5 bases and the J gene end by 3 bases; junction bases not matched to a gene: 12. Germline V CDR1 and CDR2: SGHAT, FQNNGV. There are 16 residues in the CDR3. The chain's CDR3 is CASSLAGGQIDTEAFF. The DNA of the CDR3 is TGTGCCAGCAGCCTCGCAGGGGGGCAGATAGACACTGAAGCTTTCTTT.

The chain uses TRBV5-4 and TRBJ1-2; 9 bases line up with TRBD1. The junction had 11 bases not matched to a gene; V was cut back by 1 base and J by 4 bases. Per the germline V gene, CDR1 is SGHNT and CDR2 is YYREEE (reference sequence). This CDR3 is built from 17 residues. The CDR3: CASSLIAEQGAVYGYTF. The CDR3 bases are TGTGCCAGCAGCTTGATCGCGGAACAGGGGGCTGTCTATGGCTACACCTTC.

The V and J genes are TRBV6-5 and TRBJ2-7; 11 bases fit TRBD2. Germline V gene sequence: CDR1 MNHEY, CDR2 SVGAGI. The trim removed 7 bases at V and 4 bases at J, leaving 3 bases unmatched. This CDR3 region has 13 residues. The CDR3 sequence is CASMVAGGYEQYF. CDR3 coding DNA: TGTGCCAGCATGGTAGCGGGAGGGTACGAGCAGTACTTC.

This chain connects TRBV18 to TRBJ2-5, with D possibly matching TRBD2 (6 bases). The CDR3 is made up of 15 amino acids. The germline V gene has CDR1 KGHSH and CDR2 LQKENI. Trimming left V 3 bases short and J 5 bases short, with 16 bases between. As DNA, the CDR3 is TGTGCCAGCTCACCCGCAGGGACTCCTCTCGAGACCCAGTACTTC. Translation: CASSPAGTPLETQYF.

J is TRBJ2-7 and V is TRBV27; D is ambiguous. The CDR3 extends over 14 amino acids. V dropped 8 bases and J dropped 7 bases, with 21 bases sitting between them. Germline lookup yields CDR1 MNHEY and CDR2 SMNVEV (reference sequence). DNA of the CDR3: TGTGCCAGCTCAGAGGTGGGGATCATTGAAGAGCAGTACTTC. Translated: CASSEVGIIEEQYF.

The J gene is TRBJ2-7, the V gene TRBV12-5; D might be TRBD2 (5 bases). The CDR3 runs to 12 residues. Looked up from germline, CDR1 is LGHNT and CDR2 is FRNRAP. Trimming stripped 7 bases from V and 0 bases from J, with 7 bases between. The CDR3: CASEGSSYEQYF. The CDR3 coding sequence is TGTGCTAGTGAAGGGAGCTCCTACGAGCAGTACTTC.

The chain links TRBV19 to TRBJ1-1; maybe TRBD1 (5 bases). The V gene lost 9 bases and the J gene lost 4 bases, with 24 bases spanning the gap. The CDR3 runs 16 residues. The germline V gene encodes CDR1 LNHDA and CDR2 SQIVND (reference sequence). The CDR3 here is CASRLGANPKTTEAFF. CDR3 bases: TGTGCCAGCCGGTTAGGGGCGAACCCGAAGACCACTGAAGCTTTCTTT.

The chain uses TRBV4-1 and TRBJ2-7; D might be TRBD2 (5 bases). The ends were cut back, 3 bases at V and 0 bases at J, with 12 bases in the middle. This CDR3 region has 15 residues. From germline, CDR1 is MGHRA and CDR2 YSYEKL. DNA of the CDR3: TGCGCCAGCAGCCAGCGGGTCTCGAGCTCCTACGAGCAGTACTTC. This gives the protein CASSQRVSSSYEQYF.

The chain carries TRBV11-2 and TRBJ2-7; a possible D gene is TRBD1 (6 bases). Germline V CDR1 and CDR2: SGHAT, FQNNGV. V lost 5 bases to trimming and J lost 5 bases, with 19 bases between them. The CDR3 is 15 amino acids. In DNA, the CDR3 is TGTGCCAGCAGCCCAAAGGGGGACGTATTGGACGAGCAGTACTTC. Its protein is CASSPKGDVLDEQYF.

This clone was detected once. This chain connects TRBV5-6 to TRBJ1-2, with D maybe TRBD1 (5 bases). V was shortened by 1 base and J by 1 base, with 20 bases between the two germline ends. Germline-derived CDR1 and CDR2 are SGHDT and YYEEEE. CDR3 length: 18 residues. The CDR3 is CASSLKYAWRGVNYGYTF. CDR3 sequence (DNA): TGTGCCAGCAGCTTGAAGTATGCGTGGAGAGGGGTTAACTATGGCTACACCTTC.

The V gene is TRBV12-5, the J gene TRBJ1-5; D is possibly TRBD1 (5 bases). Trimming cost V 2 bases and J 0 bases, with 11 bases left between them. The CDR3 covers 16 residues. Germline lookup yields CDR1 LGHNT and CDR2 FRNRAP. CDR3: CASGLSGSYSNQPQHF. The DNA of the CDR3 is TGTGCTAGTGGTTTGTCAGGGAGCTATAGCAATCAGCCCCAGCATTTT.

The genes are TRBV19 and TRBJ2-5; TRBD2 matches at 12 bases. Germline loops: CDR1 LNHDA, CDR2 SQIVND (reference sequence). The trim removed 6 bases at V and 5 bases at J, leaving 7 bases unmatched. This CDR3 comprises 15 residues. The DNA for the CDR3 is TGTGCCAGTAGACTGACTAGCGGGAGTAGGGAGACCCAGTACTTC. This encodes CASRLTSGSRETQYF.

This clone was seen just once. V gene TRBV6-1 combines with J gene TRBJ2-1, with D possibly called TRBD1 or TRBD2 (6 bases each). CDR1 MNHNS and CDR2 SASEGT come from the germline V gene. The CDR3 has 15 amino acids. Trimming cost V 3 bases and J 1 base, with 10 bases left between them. The CDR3 region has the DNA TGTGCCAGCAGTGACTGGGGGGCATCCTACAATGAGCAGTTCTTC. It specifies CASSDWGASYNEQFF.

The V and J genes are TRBV11-2 and TRBJ2-7; TRBD1 matches at 9 bases. The CDR3 length is 16 residues. CDR1 is SGHAT, CDR2 FQNNGV, per germline. The V segment lost 4 bases and the J segment 2 bases; nucleotides outside the gene matches: 9. The CDR3 coding sequence is TGTGCCAGCAGCTCCCCGGGACAGGGATTTACCTACGAGCAGTACTTC. This gives the protein CASSSPGQGFTYEQYF.

This clone was seen just once. V gene TRBV7-6 combines with J gene TRBJ2-3; TRBD2 aligns across 8 bases. V gave up 1 base and J gave up 6 bases; unmatched junction bases: 9. This CDR3 is 16 amino acids long. Germline lookup yields CDR1 SGHVS and CDR2 FNYEAQ. The CDR3 loop is CASSLVAGPSGDTQYF. CDR3 DNA: TGTGCCAGCAGCTTAGTAGCGGGGCCGTCCGGTGATACGCAGTATTTT.

V and J are TRBV5-1 and TRBJ2-5, with D possibly called TRBD1 or TRBD2 (5 bases each). With the DNA end fitting TRBJ2-7 better, the J assignment may be wrong. Germline V gene data show CDR1 as SGHRS and CDR2 as YFSETQ. The CDR3 is made up of 13 amino acids. CDR3 loop: CASNRDGTYEQYF. In DNA, the CDR3 is TGCGCCAGCAACCGGGACGGAACCTACGAGCAGTACTTC.

The chain couples TRBV7-2 to TRBJ1-4; possible D gene TRBD1, 6 bases. The V end lost 5 bases, the J end lost 12 bases, and 19 bases lay between the germline ends. This CDR3 is 14 amino acids long. Germline V CDR1 and CDR2: SGHTA, FQGNSA. The CDR3 sequence: CASSIGTLLGELFF. Written as DNA, the CDR3 is TGTGCCAGCAGCATCGGGACACTCCTCGGGGAACTGTTTTTT.

The chain combines TRBV2 with TRBJ2-5; 7 nucleotides align to TRBD1. CDR1 is SNHLY, CDR2 FYNNEI, per germline. Unmatched junction bases numbered 19, after V lost 7 bases and J lost 5 bases. There are 17 residues in the CDR3. The CDR3 sequence is CASTSGGRLAHRETQYF. CDR3 nucleotides: TGTGCCAGCACCTCAGGGGGTCGGCTAGCCCATCGGGAGACCCAGTACTTC.

The J gene is TRBJ2-7, the V gene TRBV7-3, with TRBD1 identical over 7 bases. Germline V gene lookup returns CDR1 SGHTA and CDR2 FQGTGA. CDR3 length: 15 residues. V shed 0 bases, J shed 7 bases, and the junction held 9 bases outside the gene matches. The CDR3 DNA follows: TGTGCCAGCAGCTTAACGGGGGACAGTTATGGGGAGCAGTACTTC. It is translated as CASSLTGDSYGEQYF.

The genes are TRBV5-1 and TRBJ2-7; TRBD2 agrees at 9 bases. The J segment lost 3 bases and the V segment lost 4 bases, leaving 8 bases of the junction unmatched. The germline V gene has CDR1 SGHRS and CDR2 YFSETQ. There are 15 residues in the CDR3. CDR3 bases: TGCGCCAGCAGCCCGCGCTTAGCGGGAGACTACGAGCAGTACTTC. Amino acids: CASSPRLAGDYEQYF.

This chain links TRBV27 with TRBJ1-6; 7 bases map to TRBD1. V was clipped by 4 bases and J by 4 bases; unmatched bases: 7. The CDR3 covers 16 residues. From germline, CDR1 is MNHEY and CDR2 SMNVEV (reference sequence). This CDR3 is CASSYSGTDYNSPLHF. For the CDR3, the DNA is TGTGCCAGCAGTTATTCCGGGACAGATTATAATTCACCCCTCCACTTT.

The CDR3 DNA reads as TGTGCCAGTACCACCCCCGGAAACCGGATTCAGCCCCAGCATTTT. Translating gives CASTTPGNRIQPQHF. This chain uses TRBV19 with TRBJ1-5; no reliable D call. Germline V gene sequence: CDR1 LNHDA, CDR2 SQIVND (reference sequence). This CDR3 comprises 15 residues. V lost 7 bases to trimming and J lost 6 bases, with 19 bases between them.

The chain couples TRBV13 to TRBJ2-7; 7 bases fit TRBD1. The CDR3 sequence is 17 residues long. Germline CDR1 PRHDT, CDR2 FYEKMQ (reference sequence). V was clipped by 4 bases and J by 0 bases; unmatched bases: 12. The CDR3 sequence: CASSSHTGQAFSYEQYF. In DNA, the CDR3 is TGTGCCAGCAGCTCACACACCGGACAGGCCTTCTCCTACGAGCAGTACTTC.

The chain carries TRBV15 and TRBJ2-3; TRBD1 is a possible D gene (5 bases). V was clipped by 0 bases and J by 2 bases, with 15 bases between them. The CDR3 covers 17 residues. Per germline, CDR1 LNHNV and CDR2 YYDKDF (reference sequence). CDR3 residues: CATSRDRGSRPTDTQYF. CDR3 bases: TGTGCCACCAGCAGAGATAGGGGCTCGCGGCCCACAGATACGCAGTATTTT.

The chain combines TRBV27 with TRBJ2-7, with 10 bases aligning to TRBD1. V shed 8 bases and J 3 bases; nucleotides not matched to a gene: 4. The CDR3 is 13 amino acids. The germline CDR1 and CDR2 sequences are MNHEY and SMNVEV (reference sequence). The CDR3 protein is CASGWDRGYEQYF. The CDR3 DNA reads as TGTGCCAGCGGCTGGGACAGGGGCTACGAGCAGTACTTC.

The chain has TRBV4-1 and TRBJ2-3; D is unresolved. CDR3 length: 15 residues. V lost 1 base and J 3 bases, leaving 11 bases between the germline ends. CDR1 is MGHRA, CDR2 YSYEKL, per germline. CDR3 coding DNA: TGCGCCAGCAGCCAAGGGGATGGCTGGACAGATACGCAGTATTTT. Translation gives CASSQGDGWTDTQYF.

CDR3 sequence (DNA): TGTGCCAGCAGCCCACGGGACAGGGGGGTCACTGAAGCTTTCTTT. Its translation: CASSPRDRGVTEAFF. The chain employs TRBV7-6 and TRBJ1-1; 11 bases agree with TRBD1. V lost 5 bases and J lost 4; bases outside the gene matches: 6. This CDR3 is 15 amino acids long. Germline assignment: CDR1 SGHVS and CDR2 FNYEAQ.